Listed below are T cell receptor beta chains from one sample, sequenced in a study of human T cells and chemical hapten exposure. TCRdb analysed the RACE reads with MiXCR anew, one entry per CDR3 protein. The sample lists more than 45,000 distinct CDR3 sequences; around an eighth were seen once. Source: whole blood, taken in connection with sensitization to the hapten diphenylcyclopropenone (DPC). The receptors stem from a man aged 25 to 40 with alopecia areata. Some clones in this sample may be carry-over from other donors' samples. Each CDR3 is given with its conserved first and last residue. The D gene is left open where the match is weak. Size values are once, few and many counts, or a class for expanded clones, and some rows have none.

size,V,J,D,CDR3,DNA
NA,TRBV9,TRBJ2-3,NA,CASSPIAAWTDTQYF,TGTGCCAGCAGCCCAATCGCCGCTTGGACAGATACGCAGTATTTT
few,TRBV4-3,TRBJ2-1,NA,CASSQAGGDEQFF,TGCGCCAGCAGCCAGGCAGGTGGGGATGAGCAGTTCTTC
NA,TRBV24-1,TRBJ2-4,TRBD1,CATSDPRRTGKNIQYF,TGTGCCACCAGTGATCCGAGAAGGACAGGGAAAAACATTCAGTACTTC
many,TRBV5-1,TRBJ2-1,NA,CASRPPPEGNEQFF,TGCGCCAGCCGCCCTCCCCCGGAGGGCAATGAGCAGTTCTTC
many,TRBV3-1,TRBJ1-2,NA,CASSQEHPTKEENYGYTF,TGTGCCAGCAGCCAAGAGCACCCCACGAAAGAGGAAAACTATGGCTACACCTTC
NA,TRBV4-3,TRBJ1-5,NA,CASSQDNHQPQHF,TGCGCCAGCAGCCAAGATAATCATCAGCCCCAGCATTTT
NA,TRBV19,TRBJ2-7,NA,CASTGAGSYEQYF,TGTGCCAGTACCGGGGCGGGCTCCTACGAGCAGTACTTC
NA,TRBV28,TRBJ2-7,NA,CASSLRTPLYEQYF,TGTGCCAGCAGTTTACGTACCCCTCTCTACGAGCAGTACTTC
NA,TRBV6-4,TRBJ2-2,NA,CASSQTGDTGELFF,TGTGCCAGCAGCCAGACCGGGGACACCGGGGAGCTGTTTTTT
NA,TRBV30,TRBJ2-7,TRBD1,CAWAPRDRKVEQYF,TGTGCCTGGGCGCCACGGGACAGGAAGGTCGAGCAGTACTTC
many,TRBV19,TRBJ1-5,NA,CASSIVQANNQPQHF,TGTGCCAGTAGTATAGTCCAGGCAAACAATCAGCCCCAGCATTTT
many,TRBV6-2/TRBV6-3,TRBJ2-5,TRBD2,CASSWRGGRGKETQYF,TGTGCCAGCAGTTGGCGGGGGGGCCGAGGGAAGGAGACCCAGTACTTC
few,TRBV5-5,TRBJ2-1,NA,CASSLAALNEQFF,TGTGCCAGCAGCTTGGCAGCTCTCAATGAGCAGTTCTTC
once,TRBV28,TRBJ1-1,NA,CASTIDGVYTEAFF,TGTGCCAGCACCATCGACGGGGTCTACACTGAAGCTTTCTTT
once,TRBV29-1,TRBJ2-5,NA,CSVGPGVRRETQYF,TGCAGCGTTGGCCCAGGGGTACGCCGGGAGACCCAGTACTTC
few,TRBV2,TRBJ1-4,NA,CASSYDEKLFF,TGTGCCAGCAGCTATGATGAAAAACTGTTTTTT